This note documents a single T cell receptor (beta chain) sequence. The sample originates from a study of shared T cell receptors in the human thymus. In germline, CDR1 is SGHAT, CDR2 FQNNGV. V dropped 2 bases and J dropped 5; count of bases not matched to a gene: 11. The CDR3 runs 16 residues. Sequenced by immunoSEQ multiplex PCR; TCRdb stores in-frame clones only, minus some. The sample holds just under 550,000 clones; about 84% are singletons and the top ten take more than 0.01%. These data were also filed under a second study, of human thymus T cells. That source notes: Thymus was obtained from resections taken during corrective heart surgery.

This TCR derives from a boy younger than two with a congenital heart defect. What was sequenced was thymocytes. This chain connects TRBV11-2 to TRBJ2-5; TRBD2 matches at 7 bases. The chain's CDR3 is CASSLTACGRGETQYF. The CDR3 coding sequence is TGTGCCAGCAGCTTAACCGCATGCGGGAGAGGGGAGACCCAGTACTTC.